The next 5 T cell receptor beta chains were all read from a single sample in a study of long-term antiretroviral therapy in people with HIV. Survey level was the resolution at which the v3.0 immunoSEQ assay ran. Sequencing was performed with immunoSEQ multiplex PCR; in TCRdb, only in-frame clones are kept and a portion is missing. The sample carries approximately 32,000 clones, around 82% recorded once. The source was unsorted PBMCs, collected 0.4 years before starting antiretroviral therapy. The receptors stem from a man younger than 35 with HIV.

V gene TRBV14 combines with J gene TRBJ2-5; D is perhaps TRBD1 (5 bases). This CDR3 region has 13 residues. Germline CDR1 is SGHDN and CDR2 is FVKESK. The germline V and J ends were trimmed by 4 bases and 5 bases, with 11 bases remaining between them. The chain's CDR3 is CASSRNRGETQYF. CDR3 bases: TGTGCCAGCAGCCGGAATAGGGGCGAGACCCAGTACTTC. The complete variable domain, with remaining parts taken from reference TRBV14 and TRBJ2-5, reads EAGVTQFPSHSVIEKGQTVTLRCDPISGHDNLYWYRRVMGKEIKFLLHFVKESKQDESGMPNNRFLAERTGGTYSTLKVQPAELEDSGVYFCASSRNRGETQYFGPGTRLLVL.

The chain couples TRBV28 to TRBJ2-7, with D tentatively TRBD1 (5 bases). V lost 4 bases and J 2 bases, leaving 6 bases between the germline ends. The V gene's germline CDR1 is MDHEN and CDR2 SYDVKM. CDR3 length: 12 amino acids. The CDR3 here is CASSSTAYEQYF. CDR3 DNA: TGTGCCAGCAGTTCGACAGCCTACGAGCAGTACTTC.

V and J are TRBV7-9 and TRBJ2-2; D not certain. CDR1 SEHNR and CDR2 FQNEAQ come from the germline V gene (reference sequence). Trimming stripped 5 bases from V and 3 bases from J, with 10 bases between. This CDR3 is built from 14 residues. CDR3 residues: CASSPGRHTGELFF. In nucleotides, the CDR3 is TGTGCCAGCAGCCCGGGTCGGCACACCGGGGAGCTGTTTTTT.

The chain links TRBV5-1 to TRBJ2-1; a weak D match, TRBD1 (6 bases). The CDR3 runs 17 residues. Trimming shortened V by 4 bases and J by 5 bases, and 22 bases separated the two germline ends. Germline CDR1 SGHRS, CDR2 YFSETQ. The CDR3 here is CASSRYRQAVPDNEQFF. In DNA, the CDR3 is TGCGCCAGCAGCCGATATCGACAGGCAGTTCCGGACAATGAGCAGTTCTTC.

V and J are TRBV7-9 and TRBJ2-5; D remains unclear. CDR1 is SEHNR and CDR2 is FQNEAQ in the germline V gene (reference sequence). V shed 0 bases and J shed 3 bases, with 11 bases lying between them. The CDR3 covers 15 residues. CDR3 nucleotides: TGTGCCAGCAGCTTAGCAGGGCTCTTAGAAGAGACCCAGTACTTC. The encoded protein is CASSLAGLLEETQYF.